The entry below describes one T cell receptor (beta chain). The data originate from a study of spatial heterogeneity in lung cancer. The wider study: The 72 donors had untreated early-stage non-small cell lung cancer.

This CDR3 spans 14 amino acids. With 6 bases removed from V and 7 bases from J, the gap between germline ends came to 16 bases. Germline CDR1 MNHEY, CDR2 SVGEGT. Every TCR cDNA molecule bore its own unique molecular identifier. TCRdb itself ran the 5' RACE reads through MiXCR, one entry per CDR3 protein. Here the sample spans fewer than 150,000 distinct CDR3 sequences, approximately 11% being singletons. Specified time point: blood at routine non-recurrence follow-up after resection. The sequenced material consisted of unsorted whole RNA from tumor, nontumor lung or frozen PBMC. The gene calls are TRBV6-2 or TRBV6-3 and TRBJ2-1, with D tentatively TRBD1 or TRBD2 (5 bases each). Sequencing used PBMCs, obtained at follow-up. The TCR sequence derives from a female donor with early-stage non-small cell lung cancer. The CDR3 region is CASSPLGTWNEQFF. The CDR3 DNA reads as TGTGCCAGCAGCCCCTTAGGGACCTGGAATGAGCAGTTCTTC.